These T cell receptor beta chains were read from a single sample in a study of cytomegalovirus exposure and HLA in healthy donors. The protocol was immunoSEQ multiplex PCR, while the TCRdb copy is restricted to in-frame clones and leaves out a portion. This sample has around 140,000 clones; almost 80% occur once, and the top ten carry 1.4% to 1.5%. Sequencing was performed on PBMCs. These receptors all stem from a female donor in good health and CMV-seronegative. CDR3s include the opening cysteine and the closing phenylalanine or tryptophan. D genes are given only for firm matches. Size tells how often a clone was seen (once, few, many) or the class of an expanded clone, and some rows leave it out.

J gene,clone size,D gene,V gene,CDR3 protein,CDR3 DNA
TRBJ1-1,NA,NA,TRBV5-1,CASRGGGDPAFF,TGCGCCAGCAGGGGAGGTGGCGACCCGGCTTTCTTT
TRBJ2-3,NA,TRBD2,TRBV5-4,CASSLYLSGSADTQYF,TGTGCCAGCAGCTTATACTTAAGCGGGAGTGCAGATACGCAGTATTTT
TRBJ1-1,few,TRBD1,TRBV5-4,CASSNPLRGLGTEAFF,TGTGCCAGCAGCAACCCGCTCAGGGGGCTGGGGACTGAAGCTTTCTTT
TRBJ2-6,NA,NA,TRBV5-5,CASTLTGGDSGANVLTF,TGTGCCAGCACCTTGACAGGTGGGGACTCTGGGGCCAACGTCCTGACTTTC
TRBJ2-7,NA,TRBD1,TRBV6-5,CASSLGQQSYEQYF,TGTGCCAGCAGCTTGGGACAGCAATCCTACGAGCAGTACTTC
TRBJ1-3,NA,TRBD1,TRBV7-9,CASSPQGAIGNTIYF,TGTGCCAGCAGCCCACAGGGGGCTATTGGAAACACCATATATTTT
TRBJ1-1,NA,TRBD1,TRBV28,CASSRDRGLNTEAFF,TGTGCCAGCAGTAGAGACAGGGGCCTGAACACTGAAGCTTTCTTT
TRBJ2-3,NA,NA,TRBV19,CASRPAGSPRTDTQYF,TGTGCCAGTAGACCAGCCGGGAGTCCAAGGACGGATACGCAGTATTTT
TRBJ1-2,once,NA,TRBV29-1,CSVAGGSYGYTF,TGCAGCGTTGCGGGAGGATCCTATGGCTACACCTTC
TRBJ2-5,few,TRBD1,TRBV5-1,CASSRIPGGQETQYF,TGCGCCAGCAGCAGAATTCCAGGGGGCCAGGAGACCCAGTACTTC
TRBJ2-7,NA,NA,TRBV4-2,CASSRSLGMSSYEQYF,TGTGCCAGCAGCCGTTCCCTCGGGATGAGCTCCTACGAGCAGTACTTC
TRBJ2-7,once,NA,TRBV5-1,CASSLVTYSSYEQYF,TGCGCCAGCAGCTTGGTCACGTACAGCTCCTACGAGCAGTACTTC
TRBJ2-7,NA,NA,TRBV28,CASSPSRASYEQYF,TGTGCCAGCAGTCCATCTCGAGCTTCCTACGAGCAGTACTTC
TRBJ1-2,NA,NA,TRBV7-2,CASSPNRRDTRYTF,TGTGCCAGCAGCCCCAACCGCCGGGACACCCGCTACACCTTC
TRBJ2-7,NA,TRBD2,TRBV5-4,CASSRSGLAGGREQYF,TGTGCCAGCAGCCGCTCGGGACTAGCGGGAGGCCGCGAGCAGTACTTC
TRBJ2-1,NA,NA,TRBV4-1,CASSQGQGSYNEQFF,TGCGCCAGCAGCCAAGGGCAGGGCTCCTACAATGAGCAGTTCTTC
TRBJ1-5,NA,TRBD1,TRBV5-3,CAGQRTGDNQPQHF,TGTGCCGGCCAAAGGACAGGGGACAATCAGCCCCAGCATTTT
TRBJ1-1,NA,NA,TRBV6-5,CASGLQGLVNTEAFF,TGTGCCAGCGGGCTTCAGGGGTTAGTGAACACTGAAGCTTTCTTT
TRBJ2-2,NA,TRBD2,TRBV27,CASRPRTSGRVWDTGELFF,TGTGCCAGCAGACCCCGGACTAGCGGGAGGGTCTGGGACACCGGGGAGCTGTTTTTT
TRBJ2-7,NA,NA,TRBV10-3,CAITETLASREQYF,TGTGCCATCACTGAGACACTAGCTTCGCGCGAGCAGTACTTC
TRBJ1-1,NA,TRBD1,TRBV27,CASSKQGRFTEAFF,TGTGCCAGCAGTAAACAGGGGAGGTTCACTGAAGCTTTCTTT
TRBJ2-7,NA,TRBD2,TRBV28,CASSPHFSSGSPYEQYF,TGTGCCAGCAGTCCCCACTTCTCCAGCGGGAGTCCCTACGAGCAGTACTTC
TRBJ1-2,NA,NA,TRBV7-2,CASSLVGATNYGYTF,TGTGCCAGCAGCTTAGTTGGGGCAACTAACTATGGCTACACCTTC
TRBJ2-7,NA,NA,TRBV4-1,CASSPWPRTSTYEQYF,TGCGCCAGCAGCCCATGGCCCAGGACATCTACCTACGAGCAGTACTTC
TRBJ1-1,NA,NA,TRBV7-4,CASSSPQDTEAFF,TGTGCCAGCAGCTCCCCACAGGACACTGAAGCTTTCTTT
TRBJ1-2,NA,TRBD1,TRBV19,CASRLTGGDYGYTF,TGTGCCAGTCGGTTGACAGGGGGCGACTATGGCTACACCTTC
TRBJ2-1,NA,TRBD2,TRBV28,CASSQGLAGGLSYNEQFF,TGTGCCAGCAGTCAGGGACTAGCGGGTGGCCTCTCCTACAATGAGCAGTTCTTC
TRBJ1-2,once,NA,TRBV4-2,CASSQELRQNYGYTF,TGTGCCAGCAGCCAAGAACTAAGACAGAACTATGGCTACACCTTC